This paragraph reports one T cell receptor beta chain. Authors' analysis steps: Reference gene primers were amplified, and this amplification served to estimate nucleated cell counts. Method: immunoSEQ multiplex PCR; TCRdb's copy keeps in-frame clones and lacks some. From that table come the V and J calls and clone size; the DNA was used to work out D and trimming. Of roughly 320,000 clones detected, 80% to 90% appear once; the ten largest clones hold around 5.8%. The sample is drawn from a study of blood T cell repertoires in COVID-19. Background on the study: Samples representing acute and convalescent COVID-19 were sourced from the United States, Italy and Spain. T cells, B-cell-depleted T cells, or PBMCs provided the cDNA or gDNA that served as material.

Patients in Seattle were enrolled during active infection, then followed longitudinally. The germline V gene has CDR1 KGHSH and CDR2 LQKENI. Losses at the gene ends were 3 bases for V and 2 bases for J; bases not matched to a gene: 12. The CDR3 covers 18 residues. V and J are TRBV18 and TRBJ2-3; 9 bases align to TRBD2. What was sequenced was peripheral blood. The receptor comes from a woman between 45 and 65 years old with COVID-19, enrolled during active disease. The CDR3 DNA is TGTGCCAGCTCACCGAGGTTGACTAGCGGTCCGGCCACAGATACGCAGTATTTT. Its translation is CASSPRLTSGPATDTQYF.